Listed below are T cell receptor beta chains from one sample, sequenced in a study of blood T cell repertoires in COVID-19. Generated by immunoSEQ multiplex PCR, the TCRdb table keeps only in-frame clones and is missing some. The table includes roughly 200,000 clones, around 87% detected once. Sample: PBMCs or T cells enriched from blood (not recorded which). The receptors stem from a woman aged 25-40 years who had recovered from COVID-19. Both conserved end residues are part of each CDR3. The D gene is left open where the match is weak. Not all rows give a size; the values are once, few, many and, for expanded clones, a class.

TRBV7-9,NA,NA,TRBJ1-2,TGTGCCAGCAGCTCCCCGGGTGATGGCTACACCTTC,CASSSPGDGYTF
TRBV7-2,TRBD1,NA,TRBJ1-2,TGTGCCAGCAGCTTAGGGGGACAGGGGATAGGCTACACCTTC,CASSLGGQGIGYTF
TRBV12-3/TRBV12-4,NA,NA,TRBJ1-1,TGTGCCAGCAGTTTGCACGGGGACACTGAAGCTTTCTTT,CASSLHGDTEAFF
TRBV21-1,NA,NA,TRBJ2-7,TGTGCCAGCACCCCCAATGGGGGACTCAGAACCTACGAGCAGTACTTC,CASTPNGGLRTYEQYF
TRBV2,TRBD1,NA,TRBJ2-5,TGTGCCAGCAGTGAAAGCAGGGGGCAGGAGACCCAGTACTTC,CASSESRGQETQYF
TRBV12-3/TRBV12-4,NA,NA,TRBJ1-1,TGTGCCAGCAGTTTTCGGGGAGGAACTGAAGCTTTCTTT,CASSFRGGTEAFF
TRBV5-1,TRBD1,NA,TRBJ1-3,TGCGCCAGCAGCCCAACCGGGACAGGGGGAGGTGGAAACACCATATATTTT,CASSPTGTGGGGNTIYF
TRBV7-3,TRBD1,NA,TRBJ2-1,TGTGCCAGCAGCCCAGGGGGCCGCTCCTACAATGAGCAGTTCTTC,CASSPGGRSYNEQFF
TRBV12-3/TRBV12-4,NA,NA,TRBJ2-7,TGTGCCAGTACTTCAGGGATCTACGAGCAGTACTTC,CASTSGIYEQYF
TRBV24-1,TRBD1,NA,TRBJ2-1,TGTGCCACCAGTGATACCGGGACAGGGGTCAGTGGTGAGCAGTTCTTC,CATSDTGTGVSGEQFF
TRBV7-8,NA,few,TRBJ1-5,TGTGCCAGCAGCTTCACCAAAGCAGGGGATTATAGCAATCAGCCCCAGCATTTT,CASSFTKAGDYSNQPQHF
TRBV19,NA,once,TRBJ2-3,TGTGCCAGTAGTATGAACAGGGTAACAGATACGCAGTATTTT,CASSMNRVTDTQYF
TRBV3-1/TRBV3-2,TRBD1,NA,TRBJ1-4,TGTGCCAGCAGCCTACGACAGGGCTGGGTAGAAAAACTGTTTTTT,CASSLRQGWVEKLFF
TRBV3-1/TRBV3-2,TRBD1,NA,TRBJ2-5,TGTGCCAGCAGCCAAAGGGACAGGGGGCGCGATGAGACCCAGTACTTC,CASSQRDRGRDETQYF
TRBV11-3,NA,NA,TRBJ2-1,TGTGCCAGCAGCTTAGGGCAGTGGCAGTTCTTC,CASSLGQWQFF
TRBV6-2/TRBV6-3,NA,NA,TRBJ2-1,TGTGCCAGCAGTTCCCTAAACAATGAGCAGTTCTTC,CASSSLNNEQFF
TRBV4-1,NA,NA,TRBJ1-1,TGCGCCAGCAGCCCGGGACACACGAACACTGAAGCTTTCTTT,CASSPGHTNTEAFF
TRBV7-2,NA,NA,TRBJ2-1,TGTGCCAGCAGCAGAATAGCGTCTAGCTCCTACAATGAGCAGTTCTTC,CASSRIASSSYNEQFF
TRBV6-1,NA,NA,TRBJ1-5,TGTGCCAGCAGTGAAGAATCTGGGGGGGCCTATCAGCCCCAGCATTTT,CASSEESGGAYQPQHF
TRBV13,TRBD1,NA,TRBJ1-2,TGTGCCAGCAGCTTACCTGGGACAGGGGGCGTTAGGGGCTACACCTTC,CASSLPGTGGVRGYTF
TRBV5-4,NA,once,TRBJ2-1,TGTGCCAGCAGCTGGCCGGGACTCGTAAAGTTCTTC,CASSWPGLVKFF
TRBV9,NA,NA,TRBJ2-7,TGTGCCAGCAGCGTAGACTTCTCGTCCTACGAGCAGTACTTC,CASSVDFSSYEQYF
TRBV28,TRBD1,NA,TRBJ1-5,TGTGCCAGCAGTTTAGGGACAGGGAATCAGCCCCAGCATTTT,CASSLGTGNQPQHF
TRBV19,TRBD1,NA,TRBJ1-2,TGTGCCAGTAGTATAGATCAACCCCGTAGACAGGGAACTAACTATGGCTACACCTTC,CASSIDQPRRQGTNYGYTF
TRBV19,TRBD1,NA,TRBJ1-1,TGTGCCAGCACCATCGGACAGGGAGCTTTCTTT,CASTIGQGAFF
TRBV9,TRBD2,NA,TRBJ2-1,TGTGCCAGCAGCGCGAGACTAGCGGTAGCCTACAATGAGCAGTTCTTC,CASSARLAVAYNEQFF
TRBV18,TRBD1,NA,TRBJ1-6,TGTGCCAGCTCCCCGACAGGGAGCTCCTATAATTCACCCCTCCACTTT,CASSPTGSSYNSPLHF
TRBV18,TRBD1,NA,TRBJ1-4,TGTGCCAGCTCCCTACAGGGGGCAGAAGAAAAACTGTTTTTT,CASSLQGAEEKLFF
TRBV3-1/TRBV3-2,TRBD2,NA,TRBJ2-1,TGTGCCAGCAGCCATCGACTAGCGGGGGGGCCCCATGAGCAGTTCTTC,CASSHRLAGGPHEQFF
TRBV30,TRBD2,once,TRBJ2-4,TGTGCCTGGAGTGCCATCCGGACTAGCGGGATAGCCAAAAACATTCAGTACTTC,CAWSAIRTSGIAKNIQYF
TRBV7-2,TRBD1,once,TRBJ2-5,TGTGCCAGCAGCCCGGACAGGGGGCAGGGGTGGGAGACCCAGTACTTC,CASSPDRGQGWETQYF
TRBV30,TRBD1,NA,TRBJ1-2,TGTGCCTGGAGGCTGACAGGGGGCTCAAATGGCTACACCTTC,CAWRLTGGSNGYTF
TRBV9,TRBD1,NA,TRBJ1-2,TGTGCCAGCAGCGCAAGGACAGGGGGACTTTATGGCTACACCTTC,CASSARTGGLYGYTF
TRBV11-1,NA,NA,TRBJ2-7,TGTGCCAGCAGCCCGGGGTTTTCCTACGAGCAGTACTTC,CASSPGFSYEQYF
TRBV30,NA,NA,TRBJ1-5,TGTGCCTGGAGTCTACAGAGCAATCAGCCCCAGCATTTT,CAWSLQSNQPQHF
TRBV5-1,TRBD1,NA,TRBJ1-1,TGCGCCAGCAGCTTGAGACAGGGACTAGCGAACACTGAAGCTTTCTTT,CASSLRQGLANTEAFF
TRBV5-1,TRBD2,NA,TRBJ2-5,TGCGCCAGCACCCCCGACGCGGGGGTCGGGACCCAGTACTTC,CASTPDAGVGTQYF
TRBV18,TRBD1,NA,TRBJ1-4,TGTGCCAGCTCACCACGACAGGGGACTAATGAAAAACTGTTTTTT,CASSPRQGTNEKLFF
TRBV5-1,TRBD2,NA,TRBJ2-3,TGCGCCAGCAGCTTGCGGGGACTAGCGGGCCGCCGGATTAGCACAGATACGCAGTATTTT,CASSLRGLAGRRISTDTQYF
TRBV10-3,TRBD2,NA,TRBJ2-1,TGTGCCACGCAAGCGGGGGTTAGCTCCTACAATGAGCAGTTCTTC,CATQAGVSSYNEQFF
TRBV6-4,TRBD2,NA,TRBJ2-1,TGTGCCAGCAGTGACGAGGCGGGGGGGCTCGAGCAGTTCTTC,CASSDEAGGLEQFF
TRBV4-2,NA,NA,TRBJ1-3,TGTGCCAGCAGCCAAGATTCTCAGACTGGAAACACCATATATTTT,CASSQDSQTGNTIYF